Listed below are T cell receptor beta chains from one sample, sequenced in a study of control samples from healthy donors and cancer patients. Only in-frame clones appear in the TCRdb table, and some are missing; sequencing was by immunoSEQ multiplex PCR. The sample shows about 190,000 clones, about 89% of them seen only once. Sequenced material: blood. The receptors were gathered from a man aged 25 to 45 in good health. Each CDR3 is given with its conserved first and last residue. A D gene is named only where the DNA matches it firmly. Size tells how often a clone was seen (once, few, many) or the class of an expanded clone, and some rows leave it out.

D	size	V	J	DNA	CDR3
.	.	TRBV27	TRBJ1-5	TGTGCCAGCAGTTTAACCCCAGGGTTCAATCAGCCCCAGCATTTT	CASSLTPGFNQPQHF
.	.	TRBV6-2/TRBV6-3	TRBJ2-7	TGTGCCAGCAGTTACGTGACAGGCTACGAGCAGTACTTC	CASSYVTGYEQYF
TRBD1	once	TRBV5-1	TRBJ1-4	TGCGCCAGCAGCCCGGTGCCACCAGGGACAGGGGGGGAAAAACTGTTTTTT	CASSPVPPGTGGEKLFF
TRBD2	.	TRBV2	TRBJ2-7	TGTGCCAACAAACCCGGGAGGGCCGGATACGAGCAGTACTTC	CANKPGRAGYEQYF
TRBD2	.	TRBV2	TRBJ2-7	TGTGCCAGCAGGGGACTTACCGGGACTAGCTCCTACGAGCAGTACTTC	CASRGLTGTSSYEQYF
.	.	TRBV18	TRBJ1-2	TGTGCCAGCTCACCGTCCCCGACGATTAACTATGGCTACACCTTC	CASSPSPTINYGYTF
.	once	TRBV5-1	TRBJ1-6	TGCGCCAGCAGCGTTGGGGTTTCCTTCAATTCACCCCTCCACTTT	CASSVGVSFNSPLHF
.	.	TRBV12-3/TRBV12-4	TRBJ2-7	TGTGCCAGCAGTTTGGCAGACGAGCAGTACTTC	CASSLADEQYF
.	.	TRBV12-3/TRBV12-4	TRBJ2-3	TGTGCCAGCAGTTTGGTAGGAAAGTATTTT	CASSLVGKYF
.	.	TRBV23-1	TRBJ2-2	TGCGCCAGCAGTCAATCAGGGGGGCTTGCGAACACCGGGGAGCTGTTTTTT	CASSQSGGLANTGELFF
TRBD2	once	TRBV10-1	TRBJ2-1	TGCGCCAGCAGTGCCGGAGCGGGGGGGCCGGGTAATGAGCAGTTCTTC	CASSAGAGGPGNEQFF
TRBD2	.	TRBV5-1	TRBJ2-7	TGCGCCAGCAGCTTGGCCGGGATCGGGAGGGTGCAGTACTTC	CASSLAGIGRVQYF
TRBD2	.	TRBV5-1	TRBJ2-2	TGCGCCAGCAGCCGATTAGCGGGGGGGCCCATCACCGGGGAGCTGTTTTTT	CASSRLAGGPITGELFF
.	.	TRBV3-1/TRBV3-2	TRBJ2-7	TGTGCCAGCAGCCAAGGGACCAGGCCGTACGAGCAGTACTTC	CASSQGTRPYEQYF
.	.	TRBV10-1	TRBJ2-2	TGCGCCTCACACCCCGGGTCCTCGAACACCGGGGAGCTGTTTTTT	CASHPGSSNTGELFF
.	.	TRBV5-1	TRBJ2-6	TGCGCCAGCAGCAGGGATAGTGGGGCCAACGTCCTGACTTTC	CASSRDSGANVLTF
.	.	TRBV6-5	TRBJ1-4	TGTGCCAGCCTGGCGGCAGGGGCGAATGAAAAACTGTTTTTT	CASLAAGANEKLFF
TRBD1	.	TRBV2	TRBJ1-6	TGTGCCAGCAGTGAAGCCCGGACAGGGGGCGGGCCACCCCTCCACTTT	CASSEARTGGGPPLHF
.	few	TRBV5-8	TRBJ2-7	TGTGCCAGCAGCCTTGCGGGACAGCCGACCTACGAGCAGTACTTC	CASSLAGQPTYEQYF
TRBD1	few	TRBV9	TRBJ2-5	TGTGCCAGCAGCGTCTTACAGGGGGCTGAGACCCAGTACTTC	CASSVLQGAETQYF
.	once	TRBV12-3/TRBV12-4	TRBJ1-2	TGTGCCAGCAGCGGCAGACTCTATGGCTACACCTTC	CASSGRLYGYTF
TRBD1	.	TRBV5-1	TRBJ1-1	TGCGCCAGCAGCTCTCCAGGGGGTACTGAAGCTTTCTTT	CASSSPGGTEAFF
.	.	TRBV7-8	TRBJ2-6	TGTGCCAGCAGCTTCAGGGGTAGCTCTGGGGCCAACGTCCTGACTTTC	CASSFRGSSGANVLTF
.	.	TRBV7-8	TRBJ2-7	TGTGCCAGCAGCTCCCCCCGGGGCTCCTACGAGCAGTACTTC	CASSSPRGSYEQYF
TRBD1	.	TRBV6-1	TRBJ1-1	TGTGCCAGCAGTGAATTTACAGGGGGGACTGAAGCTTTCTTT	CASSEFTGGTEAFF
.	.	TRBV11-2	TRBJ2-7	TGTGCCAGCAGCCAATTCGAGGTTTCCTACGAGCAGTACTTC	CASSQFEVSYEQYF
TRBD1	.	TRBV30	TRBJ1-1	TGTGCCTGGAAAATTCGGGGACAGGGGAAATCTGAAGCTTTCTTT	CAWKIRGQGKSEAFF
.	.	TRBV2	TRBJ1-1	TGTGCCAGCAATCCGGACTCTGGGGCTGAAGCTTTCTTT	CASNPDSGAEAFF
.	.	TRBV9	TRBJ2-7	TGTGCCAGCAGCGTAGGGGGCCCAGGCTACGAGCAGTACTTC	CASSVGGPGYEQYF
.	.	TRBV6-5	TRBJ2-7	TGTGCCAGCTCTGGTTCCTACGAGCAGTACTTC	CASSGSYEQYF
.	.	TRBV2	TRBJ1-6	TGTGCCAGCAGTGATGGGGGACCCTATAATTCACCCCTCCACTTT	CASSDGGPYNSPLHF
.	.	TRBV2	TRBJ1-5	TGTGCCAGCACCTCAAGGAGAGGCAATCAGCCCCAGCATTTT	CASTSRRGNQPQHF
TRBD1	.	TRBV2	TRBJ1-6	TGTGCCAGCAGTGCCCGACAGGGCTCCTATAATTCACCCCTCCACTTT	CASSARQGSYNSPLHF
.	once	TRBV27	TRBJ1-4	TGTGCCAGCAGTCCCGATCAGATTAATGAAAAACTGTTTTTT	CASSPDQINEKLFF
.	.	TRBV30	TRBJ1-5	TGTGCCTGGAGCCTCCGGGGGCCCGCAGGCAATCAGCCCCAGCATTTT	CAWSLRGPAGNQPQHF
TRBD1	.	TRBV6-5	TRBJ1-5	TGTGCCAGCAATAGACAGGGAAGTCAGCCCCAGCATTTT	CASNRQGSQPQHF
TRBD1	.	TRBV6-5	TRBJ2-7	TGTGCCAGCAGTTACTCGGGGACAGCCTACGAGCAGTACTTC	CASSYSGTAYEQYF
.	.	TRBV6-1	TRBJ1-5	TGTGCCAGCAGTGATACAGGGTACAATCAGCCCCAGCATTTT	CASSDTGYNQPQHF